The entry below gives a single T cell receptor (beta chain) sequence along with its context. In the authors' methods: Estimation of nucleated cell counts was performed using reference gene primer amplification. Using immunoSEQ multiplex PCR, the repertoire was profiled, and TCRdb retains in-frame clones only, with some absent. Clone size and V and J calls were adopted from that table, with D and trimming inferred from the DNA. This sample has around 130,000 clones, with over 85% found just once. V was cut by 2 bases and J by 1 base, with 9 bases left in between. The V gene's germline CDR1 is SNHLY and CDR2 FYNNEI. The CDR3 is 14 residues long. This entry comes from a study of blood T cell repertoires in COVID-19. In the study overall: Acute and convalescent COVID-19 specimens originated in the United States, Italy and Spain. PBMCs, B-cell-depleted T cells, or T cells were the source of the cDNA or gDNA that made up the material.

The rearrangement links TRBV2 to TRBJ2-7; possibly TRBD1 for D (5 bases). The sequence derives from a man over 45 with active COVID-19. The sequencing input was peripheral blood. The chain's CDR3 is CASSEQGSSYEQYV. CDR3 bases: TGTGCCAGCAGTGAACAGGGCTCATCCTACGAGCAGTACGTC.